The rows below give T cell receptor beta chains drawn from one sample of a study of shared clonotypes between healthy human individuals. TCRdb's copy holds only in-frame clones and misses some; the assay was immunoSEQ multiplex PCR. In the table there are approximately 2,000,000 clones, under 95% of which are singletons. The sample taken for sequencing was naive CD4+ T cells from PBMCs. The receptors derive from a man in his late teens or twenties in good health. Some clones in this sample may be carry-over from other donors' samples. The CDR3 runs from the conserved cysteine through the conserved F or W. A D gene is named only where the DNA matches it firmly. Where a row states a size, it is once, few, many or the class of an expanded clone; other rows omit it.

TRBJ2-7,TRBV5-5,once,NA,CASSLGAGVYEQYF,TGTGCCAGCAGCTTGGGCGCAGGGGTCTACGAGCAGTACTTC
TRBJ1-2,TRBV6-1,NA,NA,CASSDLNRRAYGYTF,TGTGCCAGCAGTGATCTCAATCGCCGGGCCTATGGCTACACCTTC
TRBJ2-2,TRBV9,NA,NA,CASSVEGGTNTGELFF,TGTGCCAGCAGCGTAGAAGGAGGGACGAACACCGGGGAGCTGTTTTTT
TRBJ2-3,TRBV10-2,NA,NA,CASSLIRGGSTDTQYF,TGCGCCAGCAGTCTTATCCGCGGAGGGAGCACAGATACGCAGTATTTT
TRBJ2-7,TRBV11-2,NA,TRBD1,CASSLRTGDEQYF,TGTGCCAGCAGCCTCCGGACAGGGGACGAGCAGTACTTC
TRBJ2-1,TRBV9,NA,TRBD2,CASSGTSGTESSYNEQFF,TGTGCCAGCAGCGGGACTAGCGGGACTGAAAGCTCCTACAATGAGCAGTTCTTC
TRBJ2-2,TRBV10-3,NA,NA,CAIRQNTGELFF,TGTGCCATCAGACAGAACACCGGGGAGCTGTTTTTT
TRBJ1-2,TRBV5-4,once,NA,CASSFRQAPNGYTF,TGTGCCAGCAGCTTCAGGCAGGCACCGAATGGCTACACCTTC
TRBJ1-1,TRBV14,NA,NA,CASSIQGTEAFF,TGTGCCAGCAGCATCCAGGGGACTGAAGCTTTCTTT
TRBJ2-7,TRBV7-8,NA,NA,CASSRRDGPYEQYF,TGTGCCAGCAGCCGCCGGGACGGTCCCTACGAGCAGTACTTC
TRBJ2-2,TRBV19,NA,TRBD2,CASSEQLAGGLFGVGELFF,TGTGCCAGTAGCGAGCAACTAGCGGGAGGACTCTTCGGGGTCGGGGAGCTGTTTTTT
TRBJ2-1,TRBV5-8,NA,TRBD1,CASSLTGTVTYNEQFF,TGTGCCAGCAGCTTGACTGGGACAGTGACCTACAATGAGCAGTTCTTC
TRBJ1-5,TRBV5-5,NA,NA,CASSFGRVGNQPQHF,TGTGCCAGCAGCTTTGGCAGGGTTGGCAATCAGCCCCAGCATTTT
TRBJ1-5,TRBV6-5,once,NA,CASSYGSGTNQPQHF,TGTGCCAGCAGTTACGGGTCAGGGACCAATCAGCCCCAGCATTTT
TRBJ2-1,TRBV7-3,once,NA,CASSLTHTGSYNEQFF,TGTGCCAGCAGCTTAACCCACACAGGCTCCTACAATGAGCAGTTCTTC
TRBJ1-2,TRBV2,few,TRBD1,CASSSGTGDYGYTF,TGTGCCAGCAGTTCCGGGACAGGGGACTATGGCTACACCTTC
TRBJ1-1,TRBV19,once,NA,CASITRGGAEAFF,TGTGCCAGTATAACCCGGGGGGGGGCTGAAGCTTTCTTT
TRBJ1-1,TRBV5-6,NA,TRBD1,CASSLARGRGEAFF,TGTGCCAGCAGCTTGGCCAGGGGGCGAGGTGAAGCTTTCTTT
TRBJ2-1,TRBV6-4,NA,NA,CASRDNHNEQFF,TGTGCCAGCAGAGACAACCACAATGAGCAGTTCTTC
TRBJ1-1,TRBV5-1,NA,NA,CASSLGDTLMNTEAFF,TGCGCCAGCAGCTTGGGAGACACCCTCATGAACACTGAAGCTTTCTTT
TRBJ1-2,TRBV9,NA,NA,CASSVSGRGDYGYTF,TGTGCCAGCAGCGTAAGTGGAAGGGGCGACTATGGCTACACCTTC
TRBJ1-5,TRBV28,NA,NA,CASSSKNPFNQPQHF,TGTGCCAGCAGTTCAAAGAATCCGTTCAATCAGCCCCAGCATTTT
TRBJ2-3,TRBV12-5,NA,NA,CASGFGSYTQYF,TGTGCTAGTGGTTTTGGGAGCTATACGCAGTATTTT
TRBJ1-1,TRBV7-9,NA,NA,CASSNPMNTEAFF,TGTGCCAGCAGCAACCCTATGAACACTGAAGCTTTCTTT
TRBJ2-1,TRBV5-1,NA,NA,CASSPEGRLTYNEQFF,TGCGCCAGCAGCCCAGAGGGGCGACTAACCTACAATGAGCAGTTCTTC
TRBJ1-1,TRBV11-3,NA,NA,CASSPRVNTEAFF,TGTGCCAGCAGCCCGCGAGTGAACACTGAAGCTTTCTTT
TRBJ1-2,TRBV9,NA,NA,CASSVGGLGGLYGYTF,TGTGCCAGCAGCGTAGGCGGGTTGGGGGGTTTGTATGGCTACACCTTC
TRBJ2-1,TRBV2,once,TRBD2,CASSGGGSYNEQFF,TGTGCCAGCAGTGGGGGCGGGAGCTACAATGAGCAGTTCTTC
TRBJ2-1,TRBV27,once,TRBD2,CASSRYSGTSNEQFF,TGTGCCAGCAGCCGCTATAGCGGGACCTCCAATGAGCAGTTCTTC
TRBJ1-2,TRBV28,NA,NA,CASSLNYSPYGYTF,TGTGCCAGCAGTTTAAACTACAGCCCGTATGGCTACACCTTC
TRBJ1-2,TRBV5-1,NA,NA,CASSLGYSYGYTF,TGCGCCAGCAGCTTGGGTTACAGTTATGGCTACACCTTC
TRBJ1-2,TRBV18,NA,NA,CASSPQLLRQGSGYGYTF,TGTGCCAGCTCACCACAACTCCTACGGCAGGGATCAGGGTACGGCTACACCTTC
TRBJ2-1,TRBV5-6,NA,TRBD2,CASSLIAGGPNEQFF,TGTGCCAGCAGCTTGATAGCGGGAGGCCCCAATGAGCAGTTCTTC
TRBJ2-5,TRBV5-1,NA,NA,CASSLRQGGQETQYF,TGCGCCAGCAGCTTGCGGCAGGGTGGTCAAGAGACCCAGTACTTC
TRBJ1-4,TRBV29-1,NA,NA,CSVRRLLGEKLFF,TGCAGCGTTAGACGCCTGCTGGGGGAAAAACTGTTTTTT
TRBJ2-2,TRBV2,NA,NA,CASSGREGANTGELFF,TGTGCCAGCAGTGGGCGAGAAGGGGCGAACACCGGGGAGCTGTTTTTT
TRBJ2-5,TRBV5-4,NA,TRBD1,CASSFRDRGPQETQYF,TGTGCCAGCAGCTTCCGGGACAGGGGGCCCCAAGAGACCCAGTACTTC
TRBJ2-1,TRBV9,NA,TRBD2,CASSVTSGRPHSYNEQFF,TGTGCCAGCAGCGTAACTAGCGGGAGGCCCCACTCCTACAATGAGCAGTTCTTC
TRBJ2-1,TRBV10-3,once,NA,CAISERETPGEQFF,TGTGCCATCAGTGAGCGGGAGACTCCGGGTGAGCAGTTCTTC
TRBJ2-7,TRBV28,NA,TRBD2,CASSFMDSIPRLAGTPYF,TGTGCCAGCAGTTTTATGGACTCCATCCCCAGACTAGCGGGCACCCCGTACTTC
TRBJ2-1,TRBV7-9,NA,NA,CASSPADVRYEQFF,TGTGCCAGCAGCCCAGCAGACGTGCGCTATGAGCAGTTCTTC
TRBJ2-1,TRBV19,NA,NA,CASSIYISHPDSYNEQFF,TGTGCCAGTAGTATTTATATCTCACACCCAGACTCCTACAATGAGCAGTTCTTC
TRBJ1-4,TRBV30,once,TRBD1,CAWSVLGQGVEKLFF,TGTGCCTGGAGTGTTCTGGGGCAGGGGGTTGAAAAACTGTTTTTT
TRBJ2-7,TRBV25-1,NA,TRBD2,CASRPKGLAGGRHYEQYF,TGTGCCAGCCGACCAAAGGGACTAGCGGGAGGTCGTCACTACGAGCAGTACTTC
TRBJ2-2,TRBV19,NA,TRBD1,CASRPTGHTGELFF,TGTGCCAGTAGACCGACAGGGCACACCGGGGAGCTGTTTTTT
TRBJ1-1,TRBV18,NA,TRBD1,CASSRRQGDLNTEAFF,TGTGCCAGCTCACGGAGACAGGGGGACTTGAACACTGAAGCTTTCTTT
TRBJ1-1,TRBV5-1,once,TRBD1,CASSLAQGATEAFF,TGCGCCAGCAGCTTGGCTCAGGGGGCGACTGAAGCTTTCTTT
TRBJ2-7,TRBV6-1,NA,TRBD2,CASMGLAGNSYEQYF,TGTGCCAGCATGGGACTAGCGGGAAACTCCTACGAGCAGTACTTC
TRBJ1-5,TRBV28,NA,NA,CASSRGGDGGAQPQHF,TGTGCCAGCAGCCGAGGCGGGGATGGGGGAGCTCAGCCCCAGCATTTT
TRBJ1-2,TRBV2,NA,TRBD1,CASSYLGTGPGYTF,TGTGCCAGCAGTTACCTCGGGACAGGGCCTGGCTACACCTTC
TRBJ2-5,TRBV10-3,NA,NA,CAISESGAQYF,TGTGCCATCAGTGAATCCGGGGCCCAGTACTTC
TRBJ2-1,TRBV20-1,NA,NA,CSALDREQFF,TGCAGTGCGCTAGACCGTGAGCAGTTCTTC
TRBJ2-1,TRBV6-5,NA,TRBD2,CASIPAGGPNEQFF,TGTGCCAGCATCCCAGCGGGAGGGCCCAATGAGCAGTTCTTC